This entry features one T cell receptor (beta chain) sequence. Its antigen is unknown. The data belong to a study of cytotoxic CD8 clonotypes in ibrutinib-treated CLL. Study information: Of a cohort that held roughly eleven relapsed/refractory and fewer than 16 treatment-naive patients, under 18 were IGHV unmutated.

CDR1 is SNHLY, CDR2 FYNNEI, per germline. Trimming took 6 bases from V and 3 from J; bases not matched to a gene: 18. The CDR3 extends over 18 amino acids. Clones were read by immunoSEQ multiplex PCR, and TCRdb kept only the in-frame ones, dropping some. The sample lists hundreds of thousands of clones; 67% were seen once. Notes on the study in general: Higher circulating CD8+ T-cell counts strongly accompanied higher baseline clonality, above age-matched healthy donors. For progressing versus sustained-remission patients, sampling times were not the same. Upon ibrutinib response clonality rose, and upon progression it fell back toward baseline.

This clonotype was obtained from a human donor with chronic lymphocytic leukemia. The J gene is TRBJ2-7, the V gene TRBV2, with 9 positions matching TRBD2. Sequences were derived from PBMCs, sampled after 36 months of ibrutinib treatment. This CDR3 reads CASRRTRRGLASDYEQYF. The CDR3 DNA follows: TGTGCCAGCAGGAGAACCAGGAGGGGACTAGCATCTGACTACGAGCAGTACTTC.